This T cell receptor beta chain is drawn from a study of control samples from healthy donors and cancer patients. CDR1 is LGHNA and CDR2 is YNFKEQ in the germline V gene. The CDR3 sequence is 18 residues long. Losses at the gene ends were 1 base for V and 1 base for J; bases not matched to a gene: 4. TCRdb keeps only in-frame clones here, not all; method: immunoSEQ multiplex PCR. The profile covers fewer than 85,000 clones, with roughly 91% appearing a single time and 15% to 18% taken by the ten largest. The sequenced material came from blood. This chain uses TRBV4-2 with TRBJ2-3; TRBD2 aligns across 14 bases. This receptor was obtained from a man aged 30 to 39 in good health. The CDR3 nucleotides read TGTGCCAGCAGCCAAGCGACTAGCGGGGGGGCTGGCACAGATACGCAGTATTTT. This codes for CASSQATSGGAGTDTQYF.